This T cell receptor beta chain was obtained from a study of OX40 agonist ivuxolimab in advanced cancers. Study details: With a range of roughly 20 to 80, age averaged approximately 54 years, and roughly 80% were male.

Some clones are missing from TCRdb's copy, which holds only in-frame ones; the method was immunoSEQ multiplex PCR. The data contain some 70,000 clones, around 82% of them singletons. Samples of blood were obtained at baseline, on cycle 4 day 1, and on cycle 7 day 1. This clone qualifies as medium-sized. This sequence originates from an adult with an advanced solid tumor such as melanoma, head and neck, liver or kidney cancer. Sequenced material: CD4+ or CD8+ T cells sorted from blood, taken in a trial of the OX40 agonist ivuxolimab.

Here the CDR3 reads CASSSHRVNTDTQYF. The CDR3 DNA sequence: TGCGCCAGCAGCTCGCACAGGGTTAACACAGATACGCAGTATTTT. The rearrangement joins TRBV5-1 to TRBJ2-3; perhaps TRBD1 as D (6 bases). This CDR3 is 15 amino acids long. Per the germline V gene, CDR1 is SGHRS and CDR2 is YFSETQ. The germline V and J ends were trimmed by 3 bases and 2 bases, with 13 bases remaining between them.